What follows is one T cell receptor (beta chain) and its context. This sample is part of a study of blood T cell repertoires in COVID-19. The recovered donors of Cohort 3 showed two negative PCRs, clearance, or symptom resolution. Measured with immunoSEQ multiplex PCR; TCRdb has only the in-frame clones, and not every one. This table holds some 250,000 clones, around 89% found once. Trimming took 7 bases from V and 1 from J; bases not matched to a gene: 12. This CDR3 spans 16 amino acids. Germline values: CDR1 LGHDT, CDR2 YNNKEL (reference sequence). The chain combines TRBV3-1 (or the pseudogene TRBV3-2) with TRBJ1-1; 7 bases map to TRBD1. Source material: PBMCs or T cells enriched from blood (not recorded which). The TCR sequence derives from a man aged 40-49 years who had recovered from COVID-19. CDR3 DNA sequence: TGTGCCAGCAACAGGGGTCGGGGAAGGGGGAACACTGAAGCTTTCTTT. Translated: CASNRGRGRGNTEAFF.